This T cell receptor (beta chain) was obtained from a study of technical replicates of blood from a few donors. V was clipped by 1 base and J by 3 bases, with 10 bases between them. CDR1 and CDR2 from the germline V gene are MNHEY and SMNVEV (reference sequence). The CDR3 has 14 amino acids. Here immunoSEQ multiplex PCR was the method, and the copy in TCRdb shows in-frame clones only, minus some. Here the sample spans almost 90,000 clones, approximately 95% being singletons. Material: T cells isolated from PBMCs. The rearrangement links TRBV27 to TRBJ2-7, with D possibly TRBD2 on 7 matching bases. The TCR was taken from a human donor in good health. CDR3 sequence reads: CASSLWEGGYEQYF. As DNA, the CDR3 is TGTGCCAGCAGTTTATGGGAGGGGGGCTACGAGCAGTACTTC.